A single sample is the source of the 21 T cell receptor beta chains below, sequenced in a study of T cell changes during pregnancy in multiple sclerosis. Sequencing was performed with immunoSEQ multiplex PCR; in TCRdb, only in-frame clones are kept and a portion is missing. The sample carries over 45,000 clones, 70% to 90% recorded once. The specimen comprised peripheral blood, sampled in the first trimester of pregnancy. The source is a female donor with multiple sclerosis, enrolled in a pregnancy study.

The CDR3 nucleotides are TGTGCCAGCAGTTGGGTGGCAGGGCAGGACACTGAAGCTTTCTTT. Amino acid sequence: CASSWVAGQDTEAFF. V gene TRBV28 combines with J gene TRBJ1-1; D possibly corresponds to TRBD1 (5 bases). The CDR3 length is 15 residues. Germline V CDR1 and CDR2: MDHEN, SYDVKM. Trimming stripped 4 bases from V and 3 bases from J, with 15 bases between.

The CDR3 reads CASSLEGGGAGHSLQFF. CDR3 nucleotides: TGTGCCAGCAGCTTAGAAGGAGGGGGGGCAGGACACTCGTTGCAGTTCTTC. V and J are TRBV7-3 and TRBJ2-1; possible D gene TRBD2, 7 bases. With 2 bases removed from V and 12 bases from J, the gap between germline ends came to 26 bases. The CDR3 is 17 residues long. Germline CDR1 is SGHTA and CDR2 is FQGTGA.

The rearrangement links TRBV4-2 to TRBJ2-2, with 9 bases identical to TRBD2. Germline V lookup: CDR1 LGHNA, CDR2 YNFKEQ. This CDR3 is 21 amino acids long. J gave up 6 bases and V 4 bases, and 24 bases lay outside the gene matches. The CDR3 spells CASSRASGPAGGSWGSGELFF. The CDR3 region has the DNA TGTGCCAGCAGCCGCGCAAGCGGACCAGCGGGGGGATCTTGGGGCTCCGGGGAGCTGTTTTTT.

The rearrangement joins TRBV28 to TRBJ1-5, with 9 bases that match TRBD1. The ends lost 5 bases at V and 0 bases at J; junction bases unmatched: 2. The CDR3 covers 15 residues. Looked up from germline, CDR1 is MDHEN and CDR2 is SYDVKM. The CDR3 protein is CASSTGGYSNQPQHF. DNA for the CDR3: TGTGCCAGCAGTACAGGGGGCTATAGCAATCAGCCCCAGCATTTT.

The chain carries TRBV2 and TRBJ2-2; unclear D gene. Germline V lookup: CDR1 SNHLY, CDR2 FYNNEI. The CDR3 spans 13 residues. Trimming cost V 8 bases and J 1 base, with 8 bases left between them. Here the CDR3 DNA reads TGTGCCAGCCTGGCAGGGAACACCGGGGAGCTGTTTTTT. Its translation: CASLAGNTGELFF.

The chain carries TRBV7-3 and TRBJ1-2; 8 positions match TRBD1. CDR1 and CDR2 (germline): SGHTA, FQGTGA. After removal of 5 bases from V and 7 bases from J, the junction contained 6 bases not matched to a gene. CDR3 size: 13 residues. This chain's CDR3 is CASSDGQGRGYTF. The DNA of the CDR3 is TGTGCCAGCAGCGATGGACAGGGTCGTGGCTACACCTTC.

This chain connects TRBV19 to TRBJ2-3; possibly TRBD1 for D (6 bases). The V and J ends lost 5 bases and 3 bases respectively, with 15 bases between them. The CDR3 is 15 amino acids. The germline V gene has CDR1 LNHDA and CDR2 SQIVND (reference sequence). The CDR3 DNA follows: TGTGCCAGTAGTCCCCTAGGGGGAGTGACAGATACGCAGTATTTT. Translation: CASSPLGGVTDTQYF.

CDR3 nucleotide sequence: TGCGCCAGCAGCTCCCGGACAGCGGCCAGCTCTGGGGCCAACGTCCTGACTTTC. Protein: CASSSRTAASSGANVLTF. This chain joins TRBV5-1 and TRBJ2-6; TRBD1 is a possible D gene (6 bases). With 3 bases removed from V and 0 bases from J, the gap between germline ends came to 16 bases. The germline CDR1 and CDR2 sequences are SGHRS and YFSETQ. CDR3 length: 18 residues.

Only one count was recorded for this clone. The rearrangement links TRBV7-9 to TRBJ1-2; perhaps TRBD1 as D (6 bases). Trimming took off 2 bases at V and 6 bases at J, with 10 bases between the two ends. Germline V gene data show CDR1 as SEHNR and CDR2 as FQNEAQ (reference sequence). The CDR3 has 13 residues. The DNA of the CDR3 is TGTGCCAGCAGCTTACAGGGGCGCGATGGCTACACCTTC. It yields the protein CASSLQGRDGYTF.

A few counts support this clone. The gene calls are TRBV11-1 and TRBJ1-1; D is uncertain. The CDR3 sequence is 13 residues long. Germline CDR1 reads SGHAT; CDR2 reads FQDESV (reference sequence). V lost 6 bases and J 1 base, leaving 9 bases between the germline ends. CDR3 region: CASRWHRNTEAFF. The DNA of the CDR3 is TGTGCCAGCAGGTGGCACAGGAACACTGAAGCTTTCTTT.

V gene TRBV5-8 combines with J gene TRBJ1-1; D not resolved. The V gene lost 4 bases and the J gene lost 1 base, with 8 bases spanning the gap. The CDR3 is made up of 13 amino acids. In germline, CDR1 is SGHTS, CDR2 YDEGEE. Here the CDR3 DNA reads TGTGCCAGCAGCCCGGAGGCGAACACTGAAGCTTTCTTT. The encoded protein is CASSPEANTEAFF.

CDR3 in amino acids: CAISELLATNEKLFF. In nucleotides, the CDR3 is TGTGCCATCAGTGAACTTCTTGCAACTAATGAAAAACTGTTTTTT. The chain combines TRBV10-3 with TRBJ1-4; D uncertain. V was pared by 3 bases and J by 0 bases, with 8 bases between. This CDR3 is built from 15 residues. Germline assignment: CDR1 ENHRY and CDR2 SYGVKD.

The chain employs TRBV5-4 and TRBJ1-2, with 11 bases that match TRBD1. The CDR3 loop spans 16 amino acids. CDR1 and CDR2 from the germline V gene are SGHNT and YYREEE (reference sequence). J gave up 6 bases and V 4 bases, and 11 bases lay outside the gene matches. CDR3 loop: CASSQSWTGGIHGYTF. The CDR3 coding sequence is TGTGCCAGCAGCCAGAGTTGGACAGGGGGCATACATGGCTACACCTTC.

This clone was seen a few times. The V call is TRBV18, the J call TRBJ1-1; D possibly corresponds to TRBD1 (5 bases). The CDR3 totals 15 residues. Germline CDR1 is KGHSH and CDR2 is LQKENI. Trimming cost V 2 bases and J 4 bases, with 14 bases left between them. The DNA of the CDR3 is TGTGCCAGCTCACCAGGGCTCGGGGGTGGCACTGAAGCTTTCTTT. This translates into CASSPGLGGGTEAFF. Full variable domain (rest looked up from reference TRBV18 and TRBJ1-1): NAGVMQNPRHLVRRRGQEARLRCSPMKGHSHVYWYRQLPEEGLKFMVYLQKENIIDESGMPKERFSAEFPKEGPSILRIQQVVRGDSAAYFCASSPGLGGGTEAFFGQGTRLTVV.

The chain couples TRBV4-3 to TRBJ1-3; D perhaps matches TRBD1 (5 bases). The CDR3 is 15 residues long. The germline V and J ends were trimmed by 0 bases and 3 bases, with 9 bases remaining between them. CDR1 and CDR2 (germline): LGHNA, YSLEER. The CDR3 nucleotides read TGCGCCAGCAGCCAAGATTGGGGGGGTGGAAACACCATATATTTT. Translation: CASSQDWGGGNTIYF.

In nucleotides, the CDR3 is TGTGCCAGCAGTTCCGGGACACTCTATAGCAATCAGCCCCAGCATTTT. It is translated as CASSSGTLYSNQPQHF. The J gene is TRBJ1-5, the V gene TRBV28; a possible D gene is TRBD1 (6 bases). Germline loops: CDR1 MDHEN, CDR2 SYDVKM. The CDR3 totals 16 residues. Between the trimmed V and J ends, which lost 4 bases and 0 bases, there was a span of 13 bases.

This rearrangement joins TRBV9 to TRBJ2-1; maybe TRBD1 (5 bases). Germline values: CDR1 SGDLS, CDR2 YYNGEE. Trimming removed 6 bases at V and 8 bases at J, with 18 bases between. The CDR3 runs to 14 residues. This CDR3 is CASNTDSWSDEQFF. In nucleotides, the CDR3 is TGTGCCAGCAACACAGACAGTTGGAGCGATGAGCAGTTCTTC.

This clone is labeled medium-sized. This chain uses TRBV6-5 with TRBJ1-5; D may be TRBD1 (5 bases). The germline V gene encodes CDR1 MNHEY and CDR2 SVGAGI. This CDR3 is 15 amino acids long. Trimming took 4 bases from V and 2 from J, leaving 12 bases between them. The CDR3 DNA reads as TGTGCCAGCAGTTCCCGGGGGTTCGGCAATCAGCCCCAGCATTTT. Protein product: CASSSRGFGNQPQHF.

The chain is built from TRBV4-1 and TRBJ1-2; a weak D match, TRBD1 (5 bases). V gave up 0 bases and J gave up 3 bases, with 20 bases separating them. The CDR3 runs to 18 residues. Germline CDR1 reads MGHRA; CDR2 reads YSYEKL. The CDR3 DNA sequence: TGCGCCAGCAGCCAAGACTCGCCAGGGAGGGAGGTAGACTATGGCTACACCTTC. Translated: CASSQDSPGREVDYGYTF.

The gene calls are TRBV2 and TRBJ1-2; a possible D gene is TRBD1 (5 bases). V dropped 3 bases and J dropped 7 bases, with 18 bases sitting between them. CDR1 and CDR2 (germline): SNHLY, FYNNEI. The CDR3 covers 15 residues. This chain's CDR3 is CASSDLVRVVFGYTF. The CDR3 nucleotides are TGTGCCAGCAGTGACCTGGTCAGGGTTGTTTTTGGCTACACCTTC.

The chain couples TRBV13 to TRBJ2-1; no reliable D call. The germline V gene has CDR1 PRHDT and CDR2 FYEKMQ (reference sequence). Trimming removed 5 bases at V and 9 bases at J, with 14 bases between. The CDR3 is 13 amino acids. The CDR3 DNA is TGTGCCAGCAGCGCCCTGGAGTCAAGTGAGCAGTTCTTC. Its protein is CASSALESSEQFF.